These 4 T cell receptor beta chains share one sample of origin, sequenced in a study of blood T cell repertoires in COVID-19. The protocol was immunoSEQ multiplex PCR, while the TCRdb copy is restricted to in-frame clones and leaves out a portion. The sample holds just under 65,000 clones, 78% seen once. Sequencing was carried out using peripheral blood. Source of these receptors: a man aged 55-75 years with COVID-19, enrolled during active disease.

This clone came up a few times. This rearrangement joins TRBV10-1 to TRBJ2-3; D might be TRBD1 (7 bases). The CDR3 loop spans 15 amino acids. V was trimmed by 7 bases and J by 7 bases, leaving 21 bases between them. The germline gives CDR1 WNHNN, CDR2 SYGVQD (reference sequence). The CDR3 DNA reads TGCGCCAGCACTGCCCCCAGGGGGGATCCAAATACGCAGTATTTT. Translated, it gives CASTAPRGDPNTQYF.

The chain links TRBV5-1 to TRBJ1-2; the match to TRBD1 covers 12 bases. Unmatched junction bases numbered 14, after V lost 4 bases and J lost 7 bases. The length of the CDR3 is 17 residues. From germline, CDR1 is SGHRS and CDR2 YFSETQ. The CDR3 DNA reads as TGCGCCAGCAGCGCGTCCGGGACAGGGGGCTTTAAGGTTGGCTACACCTTC. It encodes CASSASGTGGFKVGYTF.

This rearrangement joins TRBV5-1 to TRBJ2-3; 8 positions match TRBD2. This CDR3 is built from 15 residues. V lost 5 bases to trimming and J lost 0 bases; unmatched junction nucleotides: 5. Per germline, CDR1 SGHRS and CDR2 YFSETQ. CDR3 nucleotide sequence: TGCGCCAGCAGGGCTAGCGGGCAAAGCACAGATACGCAGTATTTT. This encodes CASRASGQSTDTQYF.

This chain joins TRBV25-1 and TRBJ1-1, with TRBD1 as a possible D gene (6 bases). Trimming took off 9 bases at V and 0 bases at J, with 14 bases between the two ends. The germline V gene encodes CDR1 MGHDK and CDR2 SYGVNS. CDR3 size: 14 residues. The CDR3 sequence: CASSDSFMNTEAFF. In nucleotides, the CDR3 is TGTGCCAGTTCGGACAGCTTCATGAACACTGAAGCTTTCTTT. The variable domain in full, completed from reference TRBV25-1 and TRBJ1-1, reads EADIYQTPRYLVIGTGKKITLECSQTMGHDKMYWYQQDPGMELHLIHYSYGVNSTEKGDLSSESTVSRIRTEHFPLTLESARPSHTSQYLCASSDSFMNTEAFFGQGTRLTVV.